Given below is one T cell receptor beta chain in context. What it binds is not known. The record originates from a study of T-cell memory formation after mild COVID-19. For the study at large: Largely, TCR clusters stayed within a single donor. Study-wide results and limits: CD4+ contracting clones were mainly CM and EM; CD8+ ones, EMRA. Clones that contracted from day 15 to 85 were balanced CD4/CD8, while later expanders leaned CD4+.

In TCRdb, the 5' RACE reads were re-called with MiXCR into one record per CDR3 protein. The top ten clones hold approximately 13% of a sample with about half a million distinct CDR3 sequences, roughly 18% of them seen once. Trimming removed 4 bases from V and 3 bases from J, with 12 bases in between. The CDR3 length is 14 residues. Germline V gene sequence: CDR1 SNHLY, CDR2 FYNNEI. Source material: PBMCs or a T cell subset sorted from them (not recorded which). This clonotype was sampled from an adult woman who had mild COVID-19 (a few samples of this study predate the infection). Cell type and time point are not known. The chain combines TRBV2 with TRBJ1-2, with D uncertain. The CDR3 reads CASSVSGLHYGYTF. CDR3 nucleotides: TGTGCCAGCAGTGTGTCTGGACTTCACTATGGCTACACCTTC. Complete variable domain (other parts from reference TRBV2 and TRBJ1-2): EPEVTQTPSHQVTQMGQEVILRCVPISNHLYFYWYRQILGQKVEFLVSFYNNEISEKSEIFDDQFSVERPDGSNFTLKIRSTKLEDSAMYFCASSVSGLHYGYTFGSGTRLTVV.